This T cell receptor (beta chain) was sequenced during a study of T-cell memory formation after mild COVID-19. At the level of the study: Largely donor-specific sequence clusters came from a couple of donors. Study-level results: CD4+ bias marked clones expanding day 15 to 37, unlike balanced contracting clones. Detection of some responders pre-infection suggested pre-existing cross-reactive memory T cells participated.

Worth noting for this clonotype: Its matching antigen is unknown.

MiXCR, run by TCRdb on the 5' RACE reads, gives a single entry per CDR3 protein. Of hundreds of thousands of distinct CDR3 sequences listed, roughly 18% were seen once; the top ten hold approximately 21%. The CDR3 has 14 residues. With V trimmed by 2 bases and J by 7 bases, 4 bases remained unmatched. The receptor was isolated from a man younger than 30 who had mild COVID-19 (a few samples of this study predate the infection). Cell type and time point are not known. This chain uses TRBV12-3 or TRBV12-4 with TRBJ2-4; TRBD2 aligns across 8 bases. The sequencing input was PBMCs or a T cell subset sorted from them (not recorded which). This CDR3 reads CASSLSGGWNIQYF. The CDR3 nucleotides are TGTGCCAGCAGTTTATCGGGGGGGTGGAACATTCAGTACTTC.